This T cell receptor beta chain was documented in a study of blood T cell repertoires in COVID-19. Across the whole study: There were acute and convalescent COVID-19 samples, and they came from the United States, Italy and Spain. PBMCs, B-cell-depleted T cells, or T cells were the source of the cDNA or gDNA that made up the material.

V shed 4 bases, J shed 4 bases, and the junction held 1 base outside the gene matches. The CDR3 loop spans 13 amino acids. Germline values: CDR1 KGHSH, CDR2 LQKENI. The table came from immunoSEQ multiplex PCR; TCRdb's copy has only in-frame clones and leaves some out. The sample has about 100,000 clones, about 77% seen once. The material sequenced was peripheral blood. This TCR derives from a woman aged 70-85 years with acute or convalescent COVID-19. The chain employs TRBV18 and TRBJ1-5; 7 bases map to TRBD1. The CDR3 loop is CASSLQGNQPQHF. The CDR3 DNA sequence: TGTGCCAGCTCACTACAGGGGAATCAGCCCCAGCATTTT.